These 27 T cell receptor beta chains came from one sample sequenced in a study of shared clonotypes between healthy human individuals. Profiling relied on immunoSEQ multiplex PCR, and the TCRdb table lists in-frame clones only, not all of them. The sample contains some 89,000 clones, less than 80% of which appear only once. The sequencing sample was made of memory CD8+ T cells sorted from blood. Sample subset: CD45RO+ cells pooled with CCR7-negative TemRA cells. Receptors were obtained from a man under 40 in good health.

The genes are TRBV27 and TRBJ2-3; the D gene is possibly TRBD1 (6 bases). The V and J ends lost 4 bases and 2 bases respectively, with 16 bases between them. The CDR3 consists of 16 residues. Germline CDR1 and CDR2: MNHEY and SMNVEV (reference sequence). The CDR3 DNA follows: TGTGCCAGCAGTTCGGACAGCTCAGGTATCACAGATACGCAGTATTTT. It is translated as CASSSDSSGITDTQYF.

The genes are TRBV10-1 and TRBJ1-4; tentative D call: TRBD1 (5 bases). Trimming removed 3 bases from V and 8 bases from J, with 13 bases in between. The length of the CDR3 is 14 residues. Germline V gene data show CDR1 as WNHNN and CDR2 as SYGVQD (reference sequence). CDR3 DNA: TGCGCCAGCAGTGACCAGGGTGGCGAGGAAAAACTGTTTTTT. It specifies CASSDQGGEEKLFF.

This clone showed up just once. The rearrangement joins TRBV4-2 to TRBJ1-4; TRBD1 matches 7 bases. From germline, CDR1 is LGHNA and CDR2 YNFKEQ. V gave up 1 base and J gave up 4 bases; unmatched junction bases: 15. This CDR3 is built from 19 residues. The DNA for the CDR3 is TGTGCCAGCAGCCAAGTCAACAGGGGATTTGGTAGTGTTAATGAAAAACTGTTTTTT. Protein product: CASSQVNRGFGSVNEKLFF.

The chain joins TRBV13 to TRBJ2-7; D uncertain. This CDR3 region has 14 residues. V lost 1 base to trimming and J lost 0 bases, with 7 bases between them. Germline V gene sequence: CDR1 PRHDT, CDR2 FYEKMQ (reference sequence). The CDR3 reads CASSLARSSYEQYF. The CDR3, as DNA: TGTGCCAGCAGCTTAGCCAGGAGCTCCTACGAGCAGTACTTC.

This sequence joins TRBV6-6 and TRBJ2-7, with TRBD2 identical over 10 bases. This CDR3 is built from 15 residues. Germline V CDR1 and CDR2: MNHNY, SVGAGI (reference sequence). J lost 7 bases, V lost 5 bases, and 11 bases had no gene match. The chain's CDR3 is CASSLSAGGPGEQYF. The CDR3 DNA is TGTGCCAGCAGTCTCTCAGCGGGAGGGCCGGGAGAGCAGTACTTC.

The CDR3 nucleotides are TGCAGCGTTGAAGATTGGACTAGCGGGAGACAGAGAGAGACCCAGTACTTC. It encodes CSVEDWTSGRQRETQYF. The V and J genes are TRBV29-1 and TRBJ2-5; 13 positions match TRBD2. V lost 0 bases and J lost 4; bases outside the gene matches: 8. The germline CDR1 and CDR2 sequences are SQVTM and ANQGSEA. The CDR3 covers 17 residues.

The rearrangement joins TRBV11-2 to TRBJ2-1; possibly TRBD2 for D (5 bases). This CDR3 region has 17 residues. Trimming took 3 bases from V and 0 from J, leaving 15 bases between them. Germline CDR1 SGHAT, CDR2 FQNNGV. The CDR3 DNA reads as TGTGCCAGCAGCTTGTCCATAGCGAGAAGCTCCTACAATGAGCAGTTCTTC. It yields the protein CASSLSIARSSYNEQFF. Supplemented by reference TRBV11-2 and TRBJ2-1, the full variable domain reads EAGVAQSPRYKIIEKRQSVAFWCNPISGHATLYWYQQILGQGPKLLIQFQNNGVVDDSQLPKDRFSAERLKGVDSTLKIQPAKLEDSAVYLCASSLSIARSSYNEQFFGPGTRLTVL.

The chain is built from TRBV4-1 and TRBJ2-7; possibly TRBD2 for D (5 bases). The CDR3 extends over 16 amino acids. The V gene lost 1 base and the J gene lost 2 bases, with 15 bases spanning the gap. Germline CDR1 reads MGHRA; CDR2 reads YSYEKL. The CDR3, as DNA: TGCGCCAGCAGCCAAGCTGAGTGGGAGCCCCCCTACGAGCAGTACTTC. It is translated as CASSQAEWEPPYEQYF.

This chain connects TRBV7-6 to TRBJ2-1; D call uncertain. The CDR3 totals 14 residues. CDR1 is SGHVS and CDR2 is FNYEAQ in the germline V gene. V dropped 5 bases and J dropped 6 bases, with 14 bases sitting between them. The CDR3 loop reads CASSRDLDFNEQFF. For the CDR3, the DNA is TGTGCCAGCAGCCGCGACCTCGACTTCAATGAGCAGTTCTTC.

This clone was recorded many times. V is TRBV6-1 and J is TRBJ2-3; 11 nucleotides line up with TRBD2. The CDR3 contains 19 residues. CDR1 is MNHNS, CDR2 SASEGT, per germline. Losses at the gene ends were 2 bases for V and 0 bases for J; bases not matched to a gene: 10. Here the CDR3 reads CASSESPGGTSGSTDTQYF. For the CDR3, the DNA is TGTGCCAGCAGTGAAAGCCCGGGAGGGACTAGCGGTAGCACAGATACGCAGTATTTT.

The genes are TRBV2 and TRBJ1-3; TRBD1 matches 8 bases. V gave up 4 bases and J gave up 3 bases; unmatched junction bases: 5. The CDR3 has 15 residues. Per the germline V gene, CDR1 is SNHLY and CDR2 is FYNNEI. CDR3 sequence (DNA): TGTGCCAGCAGTGCCTGGACAGGGATTGGAAACACCATATATTTT. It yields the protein CASSAWTGIGNTIYF.

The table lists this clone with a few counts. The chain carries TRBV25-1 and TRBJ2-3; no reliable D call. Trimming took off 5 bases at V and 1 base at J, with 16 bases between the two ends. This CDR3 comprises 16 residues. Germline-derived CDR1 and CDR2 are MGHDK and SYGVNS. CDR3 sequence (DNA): TGTGCCAGCAGTCAAAGCTGGCTAGAAGGCACAGATACGCAGTATTTT. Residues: CASSQSWLEGTDTQYF.

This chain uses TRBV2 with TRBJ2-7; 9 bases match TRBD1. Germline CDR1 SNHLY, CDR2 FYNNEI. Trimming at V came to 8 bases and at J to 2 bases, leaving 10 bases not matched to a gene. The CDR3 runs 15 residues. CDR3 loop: CASCTTGTGTYEQYF. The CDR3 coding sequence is TGTGCCAGCTGCACGACCGGGACAGGGACCTACGAGCAGTACTTC.

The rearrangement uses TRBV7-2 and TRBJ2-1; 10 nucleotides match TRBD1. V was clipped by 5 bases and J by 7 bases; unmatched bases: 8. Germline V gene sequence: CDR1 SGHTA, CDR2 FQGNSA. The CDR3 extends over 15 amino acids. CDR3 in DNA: TGTGCCAGCAGCCCCGGGACAGGGGTTAAGAATGAGCAGTTCTTC. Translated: CASSPGTGVKNEQFF. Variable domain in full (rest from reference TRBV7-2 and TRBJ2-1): GAGVSQSPSNKVTEKGKDVELRCDPISGHTALYWYRQSLGQGLEFLIYFQGNSAPDKSGLPSDRFSAERTGGSVSTLTIQRTQQEDSAVYLCASSPGTGVKNEQFFGPGTRLTVL.

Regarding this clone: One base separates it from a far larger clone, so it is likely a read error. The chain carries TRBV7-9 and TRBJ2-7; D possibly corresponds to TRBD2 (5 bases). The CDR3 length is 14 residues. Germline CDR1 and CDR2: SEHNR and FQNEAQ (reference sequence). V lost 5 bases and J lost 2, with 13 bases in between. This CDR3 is CASSNSLTTYEQYF. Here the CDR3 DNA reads TGTGCCAGCAGCAATTCTCTGACTACCTACGAGCAGTACTTC.

The CDR3 loop reads CATIETGDFSNQPQHF. The CDR3 DNA follows: TGCGCCACCATCGAGACAGGGGACTTTAGCAATCAGCCCCAGCATTTT. The chain uses TRBV10-1 and TRBJ1-5, with TRBD1 matching over 8 bases. Germline V CDR1 and CDR2: WNHNN, SYGVQD (reference sequence). The CDR3 contains 16 residues. Trimming removed 10 bases from V and 0 bases from J; junction bases left unmatched: 11.

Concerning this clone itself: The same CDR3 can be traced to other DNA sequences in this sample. The CDR3 DNA reads as TGTGCCAGCAGCGTCGGACAGGGAACCTACGAGCAGTACTTC. Translation: CASSVGQGTYEQYF. The chain has TRBV9 and TRBJ2-7, with 8 bases lining up with TRBD1. J lost 2 bases, V lost 2 bases, and 3 bases had no gene match. Germline V gene data show CDR1 as SGDLS and CDR2 as YYNGEE. The CDR3 extends over 14 amino acids.

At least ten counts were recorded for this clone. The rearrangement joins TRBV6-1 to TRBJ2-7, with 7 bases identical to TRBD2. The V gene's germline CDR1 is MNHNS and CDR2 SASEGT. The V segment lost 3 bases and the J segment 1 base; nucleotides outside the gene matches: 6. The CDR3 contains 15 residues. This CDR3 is CASSESSGGSYEQYF. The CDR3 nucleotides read TGTGCCAGCAGTGAGTCTAGCGGCGGATCCTACGAGCAGTACTTC.

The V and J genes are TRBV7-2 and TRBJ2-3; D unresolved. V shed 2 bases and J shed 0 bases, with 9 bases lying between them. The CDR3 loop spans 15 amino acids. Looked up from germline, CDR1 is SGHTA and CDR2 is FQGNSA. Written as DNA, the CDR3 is TGTGCCAGCAGCTTATCCGGTACTAGCACAGATACGCAGTATTTT. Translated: CASSLSGTSTDTQYF.

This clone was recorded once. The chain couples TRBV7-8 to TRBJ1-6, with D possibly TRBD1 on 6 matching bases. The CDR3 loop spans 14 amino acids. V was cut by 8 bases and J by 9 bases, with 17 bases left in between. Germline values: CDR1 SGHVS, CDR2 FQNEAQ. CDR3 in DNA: TGTGCCAGCCATCCGGGAACAGGGCTTTCACCCCTCCACTTT. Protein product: CASHPGTGLSPLHF.

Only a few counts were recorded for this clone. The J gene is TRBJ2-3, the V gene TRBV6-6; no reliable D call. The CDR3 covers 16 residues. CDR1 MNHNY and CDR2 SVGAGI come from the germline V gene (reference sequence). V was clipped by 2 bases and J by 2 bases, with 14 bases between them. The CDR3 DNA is TGTGCCAGCAGTTACCTCGACCTGACCATCACAGATACGCAGTATTTT. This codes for CASSYLDLTITDTQYF.

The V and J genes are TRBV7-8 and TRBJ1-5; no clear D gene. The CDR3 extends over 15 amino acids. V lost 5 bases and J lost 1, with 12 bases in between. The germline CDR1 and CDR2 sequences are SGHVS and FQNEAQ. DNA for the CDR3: TGTGCCAGCAGCACGCCGGCCGGAAGCAATCAGCCCCAGCATTTT. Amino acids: CASSTPAGSNQPQHF.

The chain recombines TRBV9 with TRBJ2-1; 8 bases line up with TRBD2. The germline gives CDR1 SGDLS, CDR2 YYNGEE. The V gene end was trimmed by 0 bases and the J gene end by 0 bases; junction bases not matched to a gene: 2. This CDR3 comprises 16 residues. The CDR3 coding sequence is TGTGCCAGCAGCGTAGTTAGCGGGGCCTCCTACAATGAGCAGTTCTTC. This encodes CASSVVSGASYNEQFF.

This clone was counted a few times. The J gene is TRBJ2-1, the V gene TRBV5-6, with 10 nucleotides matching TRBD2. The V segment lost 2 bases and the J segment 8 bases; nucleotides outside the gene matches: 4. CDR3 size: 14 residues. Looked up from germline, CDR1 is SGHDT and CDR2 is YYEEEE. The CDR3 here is CASSFLLAGDEQFF. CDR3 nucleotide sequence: TGTGCCAGCAGCTTTCTGCTAGCGGGAGATGAGCAGTTCTTC.

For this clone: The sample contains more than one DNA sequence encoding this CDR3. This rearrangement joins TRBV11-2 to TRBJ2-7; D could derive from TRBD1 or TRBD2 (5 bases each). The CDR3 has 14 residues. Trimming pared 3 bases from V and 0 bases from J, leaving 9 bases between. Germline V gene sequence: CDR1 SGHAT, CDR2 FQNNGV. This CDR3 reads CASSLAGTSYEQYF. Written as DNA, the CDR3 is TGTGCCAGCAGCTTGGCCGGGACCTCCTACGAGCAGTACTTC.

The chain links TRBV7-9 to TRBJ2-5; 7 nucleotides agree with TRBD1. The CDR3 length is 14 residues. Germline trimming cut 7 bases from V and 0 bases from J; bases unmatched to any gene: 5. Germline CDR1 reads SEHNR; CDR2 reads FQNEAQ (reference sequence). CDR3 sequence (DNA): TGTGCCAGCACCACAGGGGTCCACCAAGAGACCCAGTACTTC. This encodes CASTTGVHQETQYF.

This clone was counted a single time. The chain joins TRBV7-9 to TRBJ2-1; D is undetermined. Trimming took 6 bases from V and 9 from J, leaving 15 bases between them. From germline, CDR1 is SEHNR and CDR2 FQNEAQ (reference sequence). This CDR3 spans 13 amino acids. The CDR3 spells CASSLGQLVEQFF. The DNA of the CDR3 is TGTGCCAGCAGTCTCGGGCAACTGGTTGAGCAGTTCTTC.